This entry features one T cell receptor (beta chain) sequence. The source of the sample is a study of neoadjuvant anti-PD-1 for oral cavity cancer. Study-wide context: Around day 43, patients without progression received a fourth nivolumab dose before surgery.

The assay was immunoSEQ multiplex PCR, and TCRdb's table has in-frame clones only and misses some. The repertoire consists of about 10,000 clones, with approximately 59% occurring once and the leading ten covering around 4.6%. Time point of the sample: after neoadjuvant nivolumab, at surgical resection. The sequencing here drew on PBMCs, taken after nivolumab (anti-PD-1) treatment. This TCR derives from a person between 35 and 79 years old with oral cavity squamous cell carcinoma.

The CDR3 nucleotides are TGTGCCAGCAGCCCGACAGGGATAGAGACCCAGTACTTC. Protein sequence: CASSPTGIETQYF. The V call is TRBV7-6, the J call TRBJ2-5; 7 bases are shared with TRBD1. Losses at the gene ends were 5 bases for V and 4 bases for J; bases not matched to a gene: 4. The germline V gene encodes CDR1 SGHVS and CDR2 FNYEAQ. This CDR3 is 13 amino acids long.